Shown below are 28 T cell receptor beta chains from a single sample sequenced in a study of tissue T cells after allogeneic stem cell transplantation. The data were produced by immunoSEQ multiplex PCR, yet TCRdb's version contains in-frame clones alone and is incomplete. There are 5,500 to 8,000 clones in the sample; about 50% occur only once, and roughly a fifth lies in the top ten. The sample in question was duodenum tissue, obtained at autopsy. Receptors originate from a female donor of 60 years or more with lung cancer.

CDR3 DNA sequence: TGTGCCTGGAGTCCGGGGTCCGGGTACACTGAAGCTTTCTTT. Amino acid sequence: CAWSPGSGYTEAFF. V gene TRBV30 combines with J gene TRBJ1-1; no reliable D call. Germline V gene sequence: CDR1 GTSNPN, CDR2 SVGIG (reference sequence). The V and J ends lost 2 bases and 3 bases respectively, with 13 bases between them. This CDR3 region has 14 residues.

In its sample, this clone was seen a few times. The chain's CDR3 is CASTDVHSEKLFF. As DNA, the CDR3 is TGTGCCAGTACGGACGTTCATAGTGAAAAACTGTTTTTT. The rearrangement joins TRBV19 to TRBJ1-4; D unresolved. Trimming took 7 bases from V and 7 from J, leaving 13 bases between them. The CDR3 runs 13 residues. Germline V gene data show CDR1 as LNHDA and CDR2 as SQIVND (reference sequence).

By sample fraction, this clone is medium-sized. The chain links TRBV29-1 to TRBJ1-1; a weak D match, TRBD1 (6 bases). The V end was cut by 3 bases, the J end by 9 bases, with 11 bases between. The CDR3 extends over 11 amino acids. Germline V gene data show CDR1 as SQVTM and CDR2 as ANQGSEA. The CDR3 coding sequence is TGCAGCGTTGACCGGCAGGGGAAAGCTTTCTTT. Its translation is CSVDRQGKAFF.

This clone was observed a few times. V gene TRBV7-2 combines with J gene TRBJ2-7; tentative D call: TRBD2 (6 bases). With 5 bases removed from V and 0 bases from J, the gap between germline ends came to 14 bases. CDR1 is SGHTA and CDR2 is FQGNSA in the germline V gene. The CDR3 extends over 15 amino acids. This chain's CDR3 is CASSDFQRASYEQYF. The CDR3 bases are TGTGCCAGCAGCGATTTTCAGCGGGCCTCCTACGAGCAGTACTTC.

The gene calls are TRBV19 and TRBJ1-5; TRBD1 agrees at 9 bases. V lost 7 bases to trimming and J lost 6 bases; unmatched junction nucleotides: 10. The length of the CDR3 is 15 residues. Germline lookup yields CDR1 LNHDA and CDR2 SQIVND (reference sequence). CDR3 DNA: TGTGCCAGTAACTTGGACAGGGGAGGTGGTCAGCCCCAGCATTTT. This translates into CASNLDRGGGQPQHF.

The J gene is TRBJ1-5, the V gene TRBV29-1; 8 nucleotides agree with TRBD1. Germline CDR1 SQVTM, CDR2 ANQGSEA. J gave up 3 bases and V 6 bases, and 4 bases lay outside the gene matches. There are 13 residues in the CDR3. CDR3 amino acids: CSVQGAPNQPQHF. The CDR3, as DNA: TGCAGCGTCCAGGGGGCCCCCAATCAGCCCCAGCATTTT.

The chain uses TRBV2 and TRBJ1-5; TRBD1 aligns across 7 bases. CDR1 is SNHLY and CDR2 is FYNNEI in the germline V gene. V shed 7 bases, J shed 5 bases, and the junction held 8 bases outside the gene matches. The CDR3 consists of 14 residues. The CDR3 loop is CASKRDRTYQPQHF. Here the CDR3 DNA reads TGTGCCAGCAAACGGGACAGAACCTATCAGCCCCAGCATTTT.

CDR3 loop: CSARAIAGVGELFF. Written as DNA, the CDR3 is TGCAGCGCTCGGGCCATAGCGGGAGTCGGGGAGCTGTTTTTT. This chain links TRBV29-1 with TRBJ2-2, with 9 bases lining up with TRBD2. Per germline, CDR1 SQVTM and CDR2 ANQGSEA. The CDR3 extends over 14 amino acids. V trimming: 7 bases; J trimming: 7 bases; junction bases outside the gene matches: 10.

This chain uses TRBV7-2 with TRBJ2-1; no clear D gene. Germline V gene data show CDR1 as SGHTA and CDR2 as FQGNSA. This CDR3 has 12 amino acids. Trimming shortened V by 1 base and J by 7 bases, and 5 bases separated the two germline ends. DNA for the CDR3: TGTGCCAGCAGCTTAGTCGTGAATGAGCAGTTCTTC. The encoded protein is CASSLVVNEQFF.

This sequence joins TRBV19 and TRBJ2-5; the D gene is possibly TRBD2 (6 bases). V was trimmed by 6 bases and J by 0 bases, leaving 20 bases between them. Germline V gene sequence: CDR1 LNHDA, CDR2 SQIVND (reference sequence). CDR3 length: 17 amino acids. CDR3 sequence: CASSNRGGLPHQETQYF. CDR3 sequence (DNA): TGTGCCAGTAGCAATAGGGGAGGACTACCCCACCAAGAGACCCAGTACTTC.

By share, this clone counts as medium-sized. V is TRBV2 and J is TRBJ2-1; 8 nucleotides agree with TRBD2. The germline V gene has CDR1 SNHLY and CDR2 FYNNEI. CDR3 length equals 13 residues. J gave up 7 bases and V 9 bases, and 8 bases lay outside the gene matches. As DNA, the CDR3 is TGTGCCAGGGGAGGGGTAGCGGGAAATGAGCAGTTCTTC. It yields the protein CARGGVAGNEQFF.

This clone was observed a single time. The V call is TRBV21-1, the J call TRBJ1-4. TRBV21-1 has pseudogene status. This CDR3 is 14 amino acids long. The CDR3 loop is CASSKAWLGEKLFF. CDR3 coding DNA: TGTGCCAGCAGCAAAGCATGGCTAGGCGAAAAACTGTTTTTT.

This clone came up a few times. The chain combines TRBV5-1 with TRBJ2-7; 9 nucleotides align to TRBD1. The germline gives CDR1 SGHRS, CDR2 YFSETQ. The CDR3 consists of 15 residues. V dropped 4 bases and J dropped 1; count of bases not matched to a gene: 6. CDR3 loop: CASSGLQGASYEQYF. CDR3 DNA: TGCGCCAGCAGCGGTTTACAGGGGGCTTCCTACGAGCAGTACTTC.

This clone was seen once. The chain is built from TRBV3-1 (or the pseudogene TRBV3-2) and TRBJ2-2; 8 nucleotides align to TRBD2. Germline assignment: CDR1 LGHDT and CDR2 YNNKEL (reference sequence). The J segment lost 4 bases and the V segment lost 2 bases, leaving 0 bases of the junction unmatched. The CDR3 loop spans 14 amino acids. CDR3 amino acids: CASSQSGSTGELFF. The CDR3 DNA reads as TGTGCCAGCAGCCAAAGCGGGAGCACCGGGGAGCTGTTTTTT.

Sample share makes this clone medium-sized. CDR3 loop: CASSPGQGNTEAFF. The DNA of the CDR3 is TGTGCCAGCAGCCCCGGACAGGGCAACACTGAAGCTTTCTTT. This chain connects TRBV5-5 to TRBJ1-1; 8 bases align to TRBD1. This CDR3 is built from 14 residues. V lost 4 bases and J lost 2; bases outside the gene matches: 4. CDR1 is SGHKS, CDR2 YYEKEE, per germline (reference sequence).

J is TRBJ1-4 and V is TRBV18; perhaps TRBD1 as D (6 bases). The germline gives CDR1 KGHSH, CDR2 LQKENI. The CDR3 has 18 amino acids. V shed 3 bases and J shed 4 bases, with 21 bases lying between them. DNA for the CDR3: TGTGCCAGCTCACCCGCATCCACGAGGACAGCAAATAATGAAAAACTGTTTTTT. This encodes CASSPASTRTANNEKLFF.

The chain couples TRBV5-1 to TRBJ2-1, with TRBD2 matching over 9 bases. This CDR3 contains 15 residues. V dropped 4 bases and J dropped 1; count of bases not matched to a gene: 3. Germline CDR1 SGHRS, CDR2 YFSETQ. The CDR3 DNA is TGCGCCAGCAGCCTCCTAGCGGGGTCCTACAATGAGCAGTTCTTC. Protein sequence: CASSLLAGSYNEQFF.

This chain links TRBV28 with TRBJ1-2; D call uncertain. Germline CDR1 is MDHEN and CDR2 is SYDVKM. The ends were cut back, 3 bases at V and 4 bases at J, with 9 bases in the middle. The CDR3 has 13 amino acids. The CDR3 here is CASSFSAGYGYTF. CDR3 bases: TGTGCCAGCAGTTTCAGCGCGGGCTATGGCTACACCTTC.

The rearrangement joins TRBV30 to TRBJ1-2, with 7 bases identical to TRBD1. Unmatched junction bases numbered 5, after V lost 5 bases and J lost 5 bases. Germline V gene sequence: CDR1 GTSNPN, CDR2 SVGIG (reference sequence). The CDR3 extends over 12 amino acids. CDR3 protein: CAWQGQHYGYTF. CDR3 in DNA: TGTGCCTGGCAGGGACAGCATTATGGCTACACCTTC.

This sequence joins TRBV7-9 and TRBJ1-6; 9 bases agree with TRBD1. This CDR3 is built from 16 residues. V was pared by 5 bases and J by 4 bases, with 6 bases of the junction left unmatched. Germline V CDR1 and CDR2: SEHNR, FQNEAQ (reference sequence). CDR3 DNA: TGTGCCAGCAGCCAGGGGACAGGGTTTTATAATTCACCCCTCCACTTT. Amino acid sequence: CASSQGTGFYNSPLHF. Supplemented by reference TRBV7-9 and TRBJ1-6, the full variable domain reads DTGVSQNPRHKITKRGQNVTFRCDPISEHNRLYWYRQTLGQGPEFLTYFQNEAQLEKSRLLSDRFSAERPKGSFSTLEIQRTEQGDSAMYLCASSQGTGFYNSPLHFGNGTRLTVT.

This clone has a handful of counts. The chain couples TRBV10-2 to TRBJ2-5, with D tentatively TRBD1 (5 bases). The CDR3 has 14 amino acids. Germline-derived CDR1 and CDR2 are WSHSY and SAAADI. Between the trimmed V and J ends, which lost 3 bases and 5 bases, there was a span of 13 bases. In DNA form, the CDR3 reads TGCGCCAGCAGTGAATCCCAGCCAGGGGAGACCCAGTACTTC. This codes for CASSESQPGETQYF.

This clone was counted between two and nine times. V and J are TRBV4-2 and TRBJ2-1; D gene ambiguous. Trimming took off 1 base at V and 10 bases at J, with 8 bases between the two ends. Germline V lookup: CDR1 LGHNA, CDR2 YNFKEQ. The CDR3 has 12 amino acids. CDR3 amino acids: CASSQGWGEQFF. DNA of the CDR3: TGTGCCAGCAGCCAAGGGTGGGGAGAGCAGTTCTTC.

This clone occurred a few times. The chain uses TRBV5-1 and TRBJ2-7; no firm D call. V was clipped by 3 bases and J by 6 bases, with 10 bases between them. Per the germline V gene, CDR1 is SGHRS and CDR2 is YFSETQ. CDR3 size: 12 residues. CDR3 sequence: CASSSVRGEQYF. DNA for the CDR3: TGCGCCAGCAGCTCGGTTCGTGGCGAGCAGTACTTC.

This clone was found once. The genes are TRBV5-1 and TRBJ1-3; D not certain. The CDR3 consists of 17 residues. V gave up 4 bases and J gave up 0 bases, with 17 bases separating them. Looked up from germline, CDR1 is SGHRS and CDR2 is YFSETQ. The CDR3 bases are TGCGCCAGCAGCATAGACTCCCTGCCCATCTCTGGAAACACCATATATTTT. This gives the protein CASSIDSLPISGNTIYF.

The V call is TRBV7-6, the J call TRBJ2-7; D might be TRBD1 (5 bases). Germline V gene lookup returns CDR1 SGHVS and CDR2 FNYEAQ. The CDR3 runs 15 residues. The V and J ends lost 6 bases and 4 bases respectively, with 19 bases between them. The CDR3 coding sequence is TGTGCCAGCAGAGGTACCGACGAAAGGGGATACGAGCAGTACTTC. It is translated as CASRGTDERGYEQYF.

The genes are TRBV7-6 and TRBJ1-2; D is perhaps TRBD1 (5 bases). The germline V gene encodes CDR1 SGHVS and CDR2 FNYEAQ. Trimming shortened V by 5 bases and J by 5 bases, and 12 bases separated the two germline ends. The CDR3 extends over 13 amino acids. The CDR3 spells CASSARSGYGYTF. The CDR3, as DNA: TGTGCCAGCAGCGCCCGCTCAGGGTATGGCTACACCTTC.

A few counts support this clone. The rearrangement uses TRBV14 and TRBJ1-3; D is unclear. This CDR3 has 14 amino acids. Looked up from germline, CDR1 is SGHDN and CDR2 is FVKESK. V lost 1 base to trimming and J lost 2 bases, with 6 bases between them. In DNA form, the CDR3 reads TGTGCCAGCAGCCAAGTCGGTACTGGAAACACCATATATTTT. It encodes CASSQVGTGNTIYF.

This rearrangement joins TRBV19 to TRBJ1-4; possibly TRBD1 for D (5 bases). CDR1 LNHDA and CDR2 SQIVND come from the germline V gene (reference sequence). Trimming removed 5 bases at V and 16 bases at J, with 20 bases between. This CDR3 has 13 amino acids. CDR3 in amino acids: CASSYRDGVSWFF. CDR3 bases: TGTGCCAGTAGTTACCGGGACGGGGTTTCGTGGTTTTTT.